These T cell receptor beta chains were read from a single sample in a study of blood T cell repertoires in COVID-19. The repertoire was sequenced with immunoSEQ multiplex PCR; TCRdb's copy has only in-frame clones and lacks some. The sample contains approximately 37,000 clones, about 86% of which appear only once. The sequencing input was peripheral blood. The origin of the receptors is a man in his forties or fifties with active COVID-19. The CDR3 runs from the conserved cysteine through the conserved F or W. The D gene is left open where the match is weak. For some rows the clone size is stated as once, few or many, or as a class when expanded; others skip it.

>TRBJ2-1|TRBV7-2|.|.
TGTGCCAGCAGCTTACTGGACAGCCTCCCGTTCTTC
CASSLLDSLPFF
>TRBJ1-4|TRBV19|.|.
TGTGCCAGTAGTATGATACGGGATGAAAAACTGTTTTTT
CASSMIRDEKLFF
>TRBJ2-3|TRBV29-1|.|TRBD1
TGCAGCGTCACAGGGGGCCTCACAGATACGCAGTATTTT
CSVTGGLTDTQYF
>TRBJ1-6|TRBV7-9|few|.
TGTGCCAGCAGCTTACACAGGGAGGGTTCACCCCTCCACTTT
CASSLHREGSPLHF
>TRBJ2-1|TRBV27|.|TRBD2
TGTGCCAGCAGTTCAGTCGGGACTAGCGGGAGGGTACTCAATGAGCAGTTCTTC
CASSSVGTSGRVLNEQFF
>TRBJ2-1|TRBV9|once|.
TGTGCCAGCAGCCCCCTTCCCCTTGACAATGAGCAGTTCTTC
CASSPLPLDNEQFF
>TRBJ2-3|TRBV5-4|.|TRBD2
TGTGCCAGTGCCCGGGGGGAGCGGAACACAGATACGCAGTATTTT
CASARGERNTDTQYF
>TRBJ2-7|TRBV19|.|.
TGTGCCAGTAGTATGATGGCGGGGAGGTACGAGCAGTACTTC
CASSMMAGRYEQYF
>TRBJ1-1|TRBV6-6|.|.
TGTGCCAGCAGTATCGGAGGTCCTGAAGCTTTCTTT
CASSIGGPEAFF
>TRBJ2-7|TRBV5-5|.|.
TGTGCCAGCAGGCCCCCGGGACAAAACAACCACGAGCAGTACTTC
CASRPPGQNNHEQYF
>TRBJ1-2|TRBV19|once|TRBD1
TGTGCCAGTAGTACAGGGGGCAGGCATGGCTACACCTTC
CASSTGGRHGYTF
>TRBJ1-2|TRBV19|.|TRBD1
TGTGCCAGTAGTAACCCCTCGACAGGGACCAACTATGGCTACACCTTC
CASSNPSTGTNYGYTF
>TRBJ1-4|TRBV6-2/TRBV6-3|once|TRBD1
TGTGCCAGCAGTTACGGCGGGACAGGGGTCGAAAAACTGTTTTTT
CASSYGGTGVEKLFF
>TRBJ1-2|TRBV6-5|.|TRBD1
TGTGCCAGCAGCCTGACAGGGGGAGAATATGGCTACACCTTC
CASSLTGGEYGYTF
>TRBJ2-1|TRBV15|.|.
TGTGCCACCAGCCTGGGCAAGACCTACAATGAGCAGTTCTTC
CATSLGKTYNEQFF
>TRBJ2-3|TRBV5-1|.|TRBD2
TGCGCCAGCAGCTTGGTACTTCTCACTAGCGGCTCTAGCACAGATACGCAGTATTTT
CASSLVLLTSGSSTDTQYF
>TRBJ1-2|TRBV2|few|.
TGTGCCAGCAGTGAAGCTCAGGGGTCCTATGGCTACACCTTC
CASSEAQGSYGYTF
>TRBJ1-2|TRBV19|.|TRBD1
TGTGCCAGTAGTTTCTCTGGGACAGGGGTTACCTTC
CASSFSGTGVTF
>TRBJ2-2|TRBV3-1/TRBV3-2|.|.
TGTGCCAGCAGCCAAACGGGGATCCCGAACACCGGGGAGCTGTTTTTT
CASSQTGIPNTGELFF
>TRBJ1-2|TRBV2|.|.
TGTGCCAGCAGTGTGATAGGGGTAGATGGCTACACCTTC
CASSVIGVDGYTF
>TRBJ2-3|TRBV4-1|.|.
TGCGCCAGCAGCCCGCAGGGGTTGGCGGGAGCCCCCGATACGCAGTATTTT
CASSPQGLAGAPDTQYF
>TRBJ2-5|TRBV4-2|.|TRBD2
TGTGCCAGCAGCCAAATCCCTGGCCCAGCGGGAGGAGAGACCCAGTACTTC
CASSQIPGPAGGETQYF